These 13 T cell receptor beta chains share one sample of origin, sequenced in a study of cytomegalovirus exposure and HLA in healthy donors. The PCR ran on 60 Vbeta and 13 Jbeta primers. Libraries were prepared by immunoSEQ multiplex PCR; TCRdb keeps only in-frame clonotypes and omits some of them. Among about 43,000 clones listed, 63% were seen once. What was sequenced was PBMCs. The receptors come from a man in his sixties in good health and CMV-seropositive.

The chain carries TRBV6-5 and TRBJ2-2, with D possibly matching TRBD1 (5 bases). Germline V lookup: CDR1 MNHEY, CDR2 SVGAGI. The V and J ends lost 2 bases and 7 bases respectively, with 11 bases between them. The CDR3 runs 14 residues. CDR3 nucleotides: TGTGCCAGCAGTTACGCAGGGCTTGGCGGGGAGCTGTTTTTT. Its protein product is CASSYAGLGGELFF.

V and J are TRBV4-2 and TRBJ1-1; weak D call: TRBD1 (6 bases). Germline V gene sequence: CDR1 LGHNA, CDR2 YNFKEQ. CDR3 length: 18 residues. The V gene lost 1 base and the J gene lost 1 base, with 19 bases spanning the gap. The DNA of the CDR3 is TGTGCCAGCAGCCAAGTGCCGATGGACAGAGCGCCGAACACTGAAGCTTTCTTT. The encoded protein is CASSQVPMDRAPNTEAFF.

A remark on this clone: One end of the junction fails to match germline, which may point to a read error. This rearrangement joins TRBV4-1 to TRBJ2-1, with 8 positions matching TRBD2. CDR1 MGHRA and CDR2 YSYEKL come from the germline V gene. The CDR3 is 17 amino acids. In DNA, the CDR3 is TGCGCCAGCAGCCCCCTGGGGCGCGGGACTAGTCGGGGTAGGGGCCTCTTC. This translates into CASSPLGRGTSRGRGLF.

CDR3 sequence (DNA): TGTGCCAGCAGCAACCCAGGGGCGGCTGATACGCAGTATTTT. Its protein is CASSNPGAADTQYF. The chain is built from TRBV5-4 and TRBJ2-3; TRBD1 is a possible D gene (6 bases). Germline V gene sequence: CDR1 SGHNT, CDR2 YYREEE (reference sequence). V was pared by 4 bases and J by 6 bases, with 15 bases between. The CDR3 is 14 amino acids. The full variable domain, with the rest looked up from reference TRBV5-4 and TRBJ2-3, is ETGVTQSPTHLIKTRGQQVTLRCSSQSGHNTVSWYQQALGQGPQFIFQYYREEENGRGNFPPRFSGLQFPNYSSELNVNALELDDSALYLCASSNPGAADTQYFGPGTRLTVL.

The chain recombines TRBV25-1 with TRBJ2-2; TRBD1 agrees at 11 bases. CDR3 length: 13 amino acids. Germline CDR1 MGHDK, CDR2 SYGVNS. Germline trimming cut 8 bases from V and 6 bases from J; bases unmatched to any gene: 2. The CDR3 reads CASLGQGAGELFF. The CDR3 DNA reads TGTGCCAGCCTGGGACAGGGGGCCGGGGAGCTGTTTTTT.

In its sample, this clone was seen once. The V call is TRBV5-4, the J call TRBJ1-1, with TRBD1 matching 7 bases. With V trimmed by 2 bases and J by 12 bases, 16 bases remained unmatched. Germline values: CDR1 SGHNT, CDR2 YYREEE (reference sequence). This CDR3 region has 15 residues. The chain's CDR3 is CASSFYRDSGTHPFF. Written as DNA, the CDR3 is TGTGCCAGCAGCTTCTACCGGGACAGCGGAACTCACCCTTTCTTT.

The chain has TRBV5-1 and TRBJ2-7, with 7 bases matching TRBD2. V shed 3 bases and J 5 bases; nucleotides not matched to a gene: 14. CDR1 is SGHRS and CDR2 is YFSETQ in the germline V gene. This CDR3 has 16 residues. CDR3 in DNA: TGCGCCAGCAGCTCCACTGCCGAGGGAGGGCCCGACGAGCAGTACTTC. Translating gives CASSSTAEGGPDEQYF.

This clone was counted only a few times. The V and J genes are TRBV19 and TRBJ2-5; D is undetermined. In germline, CDR1 is LNHDA, CDR2 SQIVND (reference sequence). V lost 5 bases, J lost 2 bases, and 12 bases lay in between. CDR3 length equals 14 residues. In DNA form, the CDR3 reads TGTGCCAGTAGTCTCTCAGGTTTACAAGAGACCCAGTACTTC. It specifies CASSLSGLQETQYF.

This clone was seen more than once but under ten times. The chain employs TRBV4-3 and TRBJ2-7; 11 bases map to TRBD2. Germline CDR1 LGHNA, CDR2 YSLEER. The CDR3 spans 18 residues. J was trimmed by 1 base and V by 0 bases; bases with no gene match: 8. The chain's CDR3 is CASSQDLRGTSGSYEQYF. In nucleotides, the CDR3 is TGCGCCAGCAGCCAAGATCTTAGGGGGACTAGCGGATCCTACGAGCAGTACTTC.

The chain is built from TRBV25-1 and TRBJ2-1, with D uncertain. Trimming stripped 10 bases from V and 5 bases from J, with 6 bases between. The germline V gene encodes CDR1 MGHDK and CDR2 SYGVNS. This CDR3 is 10 amino acids long. The CDR3 DNA reads as TGTGCCACCCGGGACAATGAGCAGTTCTTC. Protein: CATRDNEQFF.

The rearrangement joins TRBV30 to TRBJ2-1; 10 bases fit TRBD2. The germline CDR1 and CDR2 sequences are GTSNPN and SVGIG (reference sequence). The CDR3 spans 13 residues. After removal of 4 bases from V and 9 bases from J, the junction contained 6 bases not matched to a gene. CDR3: CAWKRGGLGEQFF. In nucleotides, the CDR3 is TGTGCCTGGAAGCGGGGGGGCCTCGGTGAGCAGTTCTTC.

The chain employs TRBV7-7 and TRBJ2-7; D may be TRBD2 (6 bases). This CDR3 comprises 15 residues. V was cut by 1 base and J by 4 bases, with 14 bases left in between. The germline V gene encodes CDR1 SSHAT and CDR2 FNYEAQ (reference sequence). CDR3 region: CASSLGAGKSYEQYF. Here the CDR3 DNA reads TGTGCCAGCAGCTTAGGAGCGGGTAAATCATACGAGCAGTACTTC.

This clone occurred a few times. The chain recombines TRBV19 with TRBJ1-4; maybe TRBD1 (6 bases). From germline, CDR1 is LNHDA and CDR2 SQIVND (reference sequence). The CDR3 extends over 14 amino acids. V shed 3 bases and J shed 6 bases, with 11 bases lying between them. The CDR3 region has the DNA TGTGCCAGTAGTATGGGCAGGGGTTATGAAAAACTGTTTTTT. It yields the protein CASSMGRGYEKLFF.